This T cell receptor beta chain was found in a study of early T cells in non-severe SARS-CoV-2 infection. Unique molecular identifiers were affixed to single, distinct cDNA molecules. One entry per CDR3 protein, called by TCRdb with MiXCR from the 5' RACE reads. Of fewer than 55,000 distinct CDR3 sequences listed, 4% are singletons. CDR3 length: 18 amino acids. Trimming took off 1 base at V and 3 bases at J, with 18 bases between the two ends. In germline, CDR1 is SGHVT, CDR2 SQSDAQ. This clonotype has at least ten counts. The sequence was collected from an adult who was a healthcare worker with PCR-confirmed SARS-CoV-2 infection or an uninfected control (not recorded which). The chain carries TRBV7-4 and TRBJ1-4, with a tentative D call TRBD1 (5 bases). Input material: whole blood. CDR3 nucleotides: TGTGCCAGCAGCTTAGTTATAGGGGCGACCGTTTCTAATGAAAAACTGTTTTTT. It specifies CASSLVIGATVSNEKLFF.